The 30 T cell receptor beta chains below were found in one sample sequenced in a study of cytomegalovirus exposure and HLA in healthy donors. Amplification used 60 Vbeta primers and 13 Jbeta primers. The table came from immunoSEQ multiplex PCR; TCRdb's copy has only in-frame clones and leaves some out. Its table records 100,000 to 150,000 clones. Material: PBMCs. The receptors originated from a man aged 25-40 years in good health and CMV-seronegative.

This rearrangement joins TRBV2 to TRBJ1-3, with 7 bases aligning to TRBD1. This CDR3 has 16 amino acids. After removal of 4 bases from V and 0 bases from J, the junction contained 6 bases not matched to a gene. Germline V lookup: CDR1 SNHLY, CDR2 FYNNEI. CDR3: CASSAREGASGNTIYF. In DNA, the CDR3 is TGTGCCAGCAGTGCGCGAGAGGGGGCCTCTGGAAACACCATATATTTT.

The J gene is TRBJ2-7, the V gene TRBV28; 11 bases are a match to TRBD1. CDR3 length: 14 amino acids. Germline V gives CDR1 MDHEN, CDR2 SYDVKM. J gave up 6 bases and V 7 bases, and 8 bases lay outside the gene matches. In DNA form, the CDR3 reads TGTGCCAGCATCACCCAGGGACAGGGGGGCGAGCAGTACTTC. Translating it yields CASITQGQGGEQYF.

J is TRBJ2-4 and V is TRBV2, with unresolved D. V lost 8 bases to trimming and J lost 0 bases, with 14 bases between them. The CDR3 contains 15 residues. Germline values: CDR1 SNHLY, CDR2 FYNNEI. CDR3 sequence reads: CASFYLGLAKNIQYF. CDR3 sequence (DNA): TGTGCCAGCTTCTACCTCGGTCTAGCCAAAAACATTCAGTACTTC.

The V and J genes are TRBV2 and TRBJ2-7; 10 nucleotides line up with TRBD1. This CDR3 is built from 14 residues. Germline CDR1 reads SNHLY; CDR2 reads FYNNEI. J was trimmed by 0 bases and V by 8 bases; bases with no gene match: 4. This CDR3 is CASDGDRGSYEQYF. The CDR3 bases are TGTGCCAGCGATGGGGACAGGGGCTCCTACGAGCAGTACTTC.

The gene calls are TRBV28 and TRBJ2-3, with 12 bases fitting TRBD2. The CDR3 spans 15 residues. The V segment lost 6 bases and the J segment 4 bases; nucleotides outside the gene matches: 5. Germline V gene data show CDR1 as MDHEN and CDR2 as SYDVKM. This CDR3 reads CASSRRTSGADTQYF. CDR3 DNA: TGTGCCAGCAGCCGACGGACTAGCGGGGCAGATACGCAGTATTTT.

This rearrangement joins TRBV7-9 to TRBJ2-1; D gene unclear. The CDR3 spans 14 residues. Trimming pared 2 bases from V and 2 bases from J, leaving 7 bases between. Germline lookup yields CDR1 SEHNR and CDR2 FQNEAQ (reference sequence). Here the CDR3 reads CASSLPNTYNEQFF. The CDR3 DNA follows: TGTGCCAGCAGCTTACCAAACACCTACAATGAGCAGTTCTTC.

The V and J genes are TRBV5-5 and TRBJ1-4, with D uncertain. The CDR3 extends over 14 amino acids. Germline V lookup: CDR1 SGHKS, CDR2 YYEKEE (reference sequence). V dropped 4 bases and J dropped 0 bases, with 7 bases sitting between them. The CDR3 DNA sequence: TGTGCCAGCAGCCAGACAACAACTAATGAAAAACTGTTTTTT. This translates into CASSQTTTNEKLFF.

This chain uses TRBV19 with TRBJ1-2; a weak D match, TRBD1 (5 bases). This CDR3 has 13 amino acids. The germline gives CDR1 LNHDA, CDR2 SQIVND (reference sequence). With 8 bases removed from V and 0 bases from J, the gap between germline ends came to 10 bases. In nucleotides, the CDR3 is TGTGCCAGTCGACAGTCAGCTAACTATGGCTACACCTTC. This encodes CASRQSANYGYTF.

V gene TRBV11-3 combines with J gene TRBJ2-5, with 8 bases that match TRBD1. The CDR3 length is 14 residues. Germline lookup yields CDR1 SGHNT and CDR2 YENEEA. V shed 1 base and J 4 bases; nucleotides not matched to a gene: 2. CDR3 sequence: CASSLAGGPETQYF. In nucleotides, the CDR3 is TGTGCCAGCAGCTTAGCAGGGGGCCCAGAGACCCAGTACTTC.

The chain is built from TRBV4-3 and TRBJ2-3; a weak D match, TRBD2 (5 bases). V was cut by 4 bases and J by 3 bases, with 20 bases left in between. Germline V lookup: CDR1 LGHNA, CDR2 YSLEER. The CDR3 runs 17 residues. CDR3 residues: CASSPAEDERRTDTQYF. CDR3 nucleotide sequence: TGCGCCAGCAGCCCGGCCGAGGATGAGCGGCGTACAGATACGCAGTATTTT.

The CDR3 here is CASSPFQGTDTEAFF. As DNA, the CDR3 is TGCGCCAGCAGCCCTTTTCAGGGTACGGACACTGAAGCTTTCTTT. V is TRBV5-1 and J is TRBJ1-1, with D perhaps TRBD1 (5 bases). Germline V CDR1 and CDR2: SGHRS, YFSETQ. The V and J ends lost 4 bases and 3 bases respectively, with 16 bases between them. This CDR3 has 15 amino acids.

The rearrangement joins TRBV7-2 to TRBJ2-5; TRBD2 matches 10 bases. The germline V gene encodes CDR1 SGHTA and CDR2 FQGNSA. Trimming took 2 bases from V and 7 from J; bases not matched to a gene: 10. This CDR3 region has 16 residues. CDR3 nucleotide sequence: TGTGCCAGCAGCTTACGGAGGCTAGCGGGAGTTATGACCCAGTACTTC. Its translation is CASSLRRLAGVMTQYF.

V and J are TRBV5-1 and TRBJ2-5; 8 positions agree with TRBD1. Gene TRBJ2-7 matches the end of the DNA better, so the J call may be wrong. This CDR3 is built from 16 residues. CDR1 and CDR2 from the germline V gene are SGHRS and YFSETQ. The CDR3 nucleotides are TGCGCCAGCAGCTTGGGTACGTGGCAGGGGGCTTACGAGCAGTACTTC. Its translation is CASSLGTWQGAYEQYF.

The rearrangement joins TRBV5-1 to TRBJ2-7, with no clear D. Trimming shortened V by 6 bases and J by 0 bases, and 4 bases separated the two germline ends. The CDR3 loop spans 11 amino acids. CDR1 and CDR2 from the germline V gene are SGHRS and YFSETQ. CDR3 sequence (DNA): TGCGCCAGCACCGTCTCCTACGAGCAGTACTTC. It yields the protein CASTVSYEQYF.

The gene calls are TRBV19 and TRBJ2-7; possibly TRBD1 for D (5 bases). V shed 9 bases and J shed 7 bases, with 19 bases lying between them. Germline V CDR1 and CDR2: LNHDA, SQIVND (reference sequence). This CDR3 has 13 amino acids. CDR3 bases: TGTGCCAGCCGACAGACAGAGCAGCAAGAGCAGTACTTC. Protein: CASRQTEQQEQYF.

The chain employs TRBV6-1 and TRBJ2-2; TRBD1 might be the D (5 bases). Germline CDR1 MNHNS, CDR2 SASEGT. This CDR3 has 16 amino acids. Trimming removed 4 bases from V and 4 bases from J, with 16 bases in between. The CDR3 reads CASSGQWGGSTGELFF. In nucleotides, the CDR3 is TGTGCCAGCAGTGGCCAGTGGGGCGGAAGCACCGGGGAGCTGTTTTTT.

The chain couples TRBV6-6 to TRBJ2-3, with 10 positions matching TRBD2. V dropped 6 bases and J dropped 2; count of bases not matched to a gene: 5. This CDR3 has 15 residues. Germline V gives CDR1 MNHNY, CDR2 SVGAGI (reference sequence). The CDR3 sequence: CASRPGTSVTDTQYF. The CDR3 DNA reads TGTGCCAGCAGACCCGGGACTAGCGTCACAGATACGCAGTATTTT.

The chain has TRBV2 and TRBJ1-4; D not resolved. This CDR3 contains 14 residues. V was shortened by 6 bases and J by 7 bases, with 15 bases between the two germline ends. The germline CDR1 and CDR2 sequences are SNHLY and FYNNEI. The CDR3 DNA follows: TGTGCCAGCAGCCAGGAGCGGGCGGGTGAAAAACTGTTTTTT. It specifies CASSQERAGEKLFF.

The CDR3 spells CASSATGVHEQYF. In nucleotides, the CDR3 is TGTGCCAGCAGCGCCACAGGGGTCCACGAGCAGTACTTC. The gene calls are TRBV14 and TRBJ2-7; 7 positions match TRBD1. CDR3 size: 13 residues. Germline values: CDR1 SGHDN, CDR2 FVKESK. J lost 5 bases, V lost 5 bases, and 6 bases had no gene match.

The chain has TRBV5-1 and TRBJ2-5; 16 bases match TRBD2. With the DNA end fitting TRBJ2-7 better, the J assignment may be wrong. Germline values: CDR1 SGHRS, CDR2 YFSETQ. The CDR3 consists of 18 residues. CDR3 region: CASSPGLAGGLSNYEQYF. CDR3 DNA sequence: TGCGCCAGCAGCCCGGGACTAGCGGGAGGGTTATCAAACTACGAGCAGTACTTC.

V is TRBV18 and J is TRBJ2-1; TRBD1 matches at 8 bases. Germline V gene data show CDR1 as KGHSH and CDR2 as LQKENI. The length of the CDR3 is 17 residues. J was trimmed by 10 bases and V by 3 bases; bases with no gene match: 17. The CDR3, as DNA: TGTGCCAGCTCACCCCTTTCCGGGACAGGTCCCTTGGGAGAGCAGTTCTTC. Its translation is CASSPLSGTGPLGEQFF.

CDR3 in DNA: TGTGCCACCAGCAGTGGACACACAGATACGCAGTATTTT. It is translated as CATSSGHTDTQYF. The chain recombines TRBV15 with TRBJ2-3, with TRBD1 as a possible D gene (5 bases). This CDR3 region has 13 residues. Trimming pared 3 bases from V and 2 bases from J, leaving 6 bases between. In germline, CDR1 is LNHNV, CDR2 YYDKDF (reference sequence). Together with reference TRBV15 and TRBJ2-3, the CDR3 gives the full variable domain: DAMVIQNPRYQVTQFGKPVTLSCSQTLNHNVMYWYQQKSSQAPKLLFHYYDKDFNNEADTPDNFQSRRPNTSFCFLDIRSPGLGDTAMYLCATSSGHTDTQYFGPGTRLTVL.

V usage is TRBV5-6 and J usage is TRBJ2-1; 10 bases align to TRBD2. The germline CDR1 and CDR2 sequences are SGHDT and YYEEEE. This CDR3 contains 13 residues. V shed 4 bases, J shed 13 bases, and the junction held 8 bases outside the gene matches. The CDR3 DNA follows: TGTGCCAGCAGCCCAGCGGGAGGGGCCTTTCAGTTCTTC. It translates to CASSPAGGAFQFF.

A note on this clone: This sample includes further DNA sequences coding for the same CDR3. The CDR3 protein is CASSPEEGLTNEKLFF. CDR3 DNA: TGTGCCAGCAGCCCCGAAGAGGGACTTACTAATGAAAAACTGTTTTTT. This sequence joins TRBV6-6 and TRBJ1-4, with TRBD1 as a possible D gene (5 bases). Deletions cut 6 bases from V and 2 bases from J, with 16 bases between. The CDR3 is made up of 16 amino acids. Germline loops: CDR1 MNHNY, CDR2 SVGAGI (reference sequence).

V gene TRBV4-3 combines with J gene TRBJ1-3; 7 bases agree with TRBD1. The V segment lost 1 base and the J segment 3 bases; nucleotides outside the gene matches: 9. The V gene's germline CDR1 is LGHNA and CDR2 YSLEER. The length of the CDR3 is 17 residues. The CDR3 DNA reads TGCGCCAGCAGCCAAGGCTTGAGGACAGGATTTGGAAACACCATATATTTT. Its translation is CASSQGLRTGFGNTIYF.

The genes are TRBV29-1 and TRBJ2-7; TRBD2 matches 10 bases. The germline CDR1 and CDR2 sequences are SQVTM and ANQGSEA. J lost 0 bases, V lost 7 bases, and 9 bases had no gene match. This CDR3 spans 15 amino acids. The CDR3 coding sequence is TGCAGCGCTACCGGACTAGCGGATAGCTCCTACGAGCAGTACTTC. This translates into CSATGLADSSYEQYF.

V gene TRBV28 combines with J gene TRBJ1-3; TRBD1 matches 7 bases. The CDR3 has 17 amino acids. The V gene end was trimmed by 4 bases and the J gene end by 4 bases; junction bases not matched to a gene: 13. CDR1 is MDHEN and CDR2 is SYDVKM in the germline V gene. Written as DNA, the CDR3 is TGTGCCAGCAGTTCTCGGGACAGTTTTCGCGAAGGAAACACCATATATTTT. Translated, it gives CASSSRDSFREGNTIYF.

Regarding this clone: The sample holds other DNA sequences that translate to the same CDR3. This chain joins TRBV5-4 and TRBJ2-1; 9 nucleotides agree with TRBD2. Germline V CDR1 and CDR2: SGHNT, YYREEE (reference sequence). V was pared by 0 bases and J by 4 bases, with 5 bases of the junction left unmatched. The CDR3 length is 16 residues. In DNA, the CDR3 is TGTGCCAGCAGCTTGGGAGGCGGGGGGGATTACAATGAGCAGTTCTTC. Its protein product is CASSLGGGGDYNEQFF.

The chain couples TRBV9 to TRBJ2-1; no firm D call. Germline V gene data show CDR1 as SGDLS and CDR2 as YYNGEE. The CDR3 contains 17 residues. V gave up 0 bases and J gave up 0 bases, with 13 bases separating them. CDR3 amino acids: CASSVDQRPSSYNEQFF. CDR3 DNA: TGTGCCAGCAGCGTAGACCAGCGACCGAGCTCCTACAATGAGCAGTTCTTC.

This chain connects TRBV9 to TRBJ2-2; 9 bases match TRBD2. The CDR3 is 15 residues long. V lost 1 base and J lost 9; bases outside the gene matches: 7. Germline V gene sequence: CDR1 SGDLS, CDR2 YYNGEE. The CDR3 region is CASSVSSGIHRELFF. The CDR3 DNA reads TGTGCCAGCAGCGTATCTAGCGGGATCCACCGGGAGCTGTTTTTT.